This T cell receptor beta chain comes out of a study of cytomegalovirus exposure and HLA in healthy donors. Study results and limitations: In a later analysis, DRB1 alleles had the most associated TCRs; HLA-C alleles the fewest. The study designated about 160 TCR beta chains cytomegalovirus-associated.

Details on this clone: What it binds is not known.

Primers: 60 Vbeta forward and 13 Jbeta reverse. The method was immunoSEQ multiplex PCR; TCRdb's version includes in-frame clones alone and lacks a portion of them. The table records about 73,000 clones, around 75% of them present only once. Sequences were obtained from PBMCs. This receptor was identified in a man between 65 and 85 years old in good health and CMV-seronegative.

The CDR3 loop is CASSFSWRGGPRNEQFF. Written as DNA, the CDR3 is TGTGCCAGCAGTTTCTCTTGGCGGGGAGGGCCGAGGAATGAGCAGTTCTTC. The chain links TRBV27 to TRBJ2-1; TRBD2 matches at 7 bases. Germline CDR1 MNHEY, CDR2 SMNVEV (reference sequence). Trimming took 3 bases from V and 7 from J; bases not matched to a gene: 15. This CDR3 has 17 residues.